What follows are 17 T cell receptor beta chains derived from one specimen sequenced in a study of T cell repertoires in cytomegalovirus infection. TCRdb reprocessed the reads via MiXCR and lists one record per CDR3 protein. The table lists under 800,000 distinct CDR3 sequences, roughly 26% of them singletons. Sequenced: CD8+ T cells from PBMCs. These receptors were taken from a human donor in good health (CMV status not recorded). Some clones in this sample may be carry-over from other donors' samples.

This clonotype has at least ten counts. The chain recombines TRBV28 with TRBJ1-2; D unresolved. Germline V gene sequence: CDR1 MDHEN, CDR2 SYDVKM. This CDR3 is 10 amino acids long. Between the trimmed V and J ends, which lost 10 bases and 4 bases, there was a span of 7 bases. The CDR3 region is CAIAGYGYTF. As DNA, the CDR3 is TGTGCCATAGCAGGCTATGGCTACACCTTC.

Turning to this clonotype: This may be a read error: a much more frequent sequence differs by one nucleotide. The chain joins TRBV7-6 to TRBJ2-7, with D unclear. Per germline, CDR1 SGHVS and CDR2 FNYEAQ. The CDR3 loop spans 15 amino acids. V lost 5 bases, J lost 2 bases, and 16 bases lay in between. CDR3 residues: CASSVRATNTYEQYF. CDR3 bases: TGTGCCAGCAGCGTCCGGGCGACAAATACCTACGAGCAGTACTTC. The full variable domain, its missing parts supplied by reference TRBV7-6 and TRBJ2-7, is GAGVSQSPRYKVTKRGQDVALRCDPISGHVSLYWYRQALGQGPEFLTYFNYEAQQDKSGLPNDRFSAERPEGSISTLTIQRTEQRDSAMYRCASSVRATNTYEQYFGPGTRLTVT.

The table lists this clonotype with a few counts. The chain joins TRBV5-6 to TRBJ2-7; D could derive from TRBD1 or TRBD2 (6 bases each). The CDR3 contains 20 residues. With 4 bases removed from V and 11 bases from J, the gap between germline ends came to 40 bases. Germline V gene sequence: CDR1 SGHDT, CDR2 YYEEEE. CDR3 region: CASSAAAGQLHDLLPNEEYF. In DNA form, the CDR3 reads TGTGCCAGCAGCGCTGCCGCGGGACAACTCCATGACCTCCTACCGAACGAAGAGTACTTC. Full variable domain (missing parts from reference TRBV5-6 and TRBJ2-7): DAGVTQSPTHLIKTRGQQVTLRCSPKSGHDTVSWYQQALGQGPQFIFQYYEEEERQRGNFPDRFSGHQFPNYSSELNVNALLLGDSALYLCASSAAAGQLHDLLPNEEYFGPGTRLTVT.

J is TRBJ2-7 and V is TRBV20-1; the D gene is possibly TRBD2 (5 bases). This CDR3 region has 13 residues. CDR1 and CDR2 (germline): DFQATT, SNEGSKA (reference sequence). The ends were cut back, 5 bases at V and 1 base at J, with 12 bases in the middle. The CDR3 DNA reads TGCAGTGCTGCGGGCCCGCTTTCCTACGAGCAGTACGTC. Protein: CSAAGPLSYEQYV.

The chain couples TRBV6-5 to TRBJ1-1; D remains unclear. The V gene's germline CDR1 is MNHEY and CDR2 SVGAGI. This CDR3 has 14 residues. The V gene lost 5 bases and the J gene lost 0 bases, with 10 bases spanning the gap. CDR3 region: CASSKLPMNTEAFF. The CDR3 DNA is TGTGCCAGCAGTAAGCTGCCCATGAACACTGAAGCTTTCTTT.

This clonotype has a handful of counts. The rearrangement uses TRBV7-6 and TRBJ2-3; no definite D call. Germline-derived CDR1 and CDR2 are SGHVS and FNYEAQ. The V and J ends lost 5 bases and 5 bases respectively, with 14 bases between them. The CDR3 totals 14 residues. The CDR3 DNA follows: TGTGCCAGCAGCCCTGTCGTGAGTGTAGATACGCAGTATTTT. Translated, it gives CASSPVVSVDTQYF.

The chain links TRBV28 to TRBJ2-3, with D perhaps TRBD1 (5 bases). Per the germline V gene, CDR1 is MDHEN and CDR2 is SYDVKM. This CDR3 has 14 amino acids. Trimming removed 3 bases from V and 4 bases from J, with 11 bases in between. As DNA, the CDR3 is TGTGCCAGCAGTTTCAGGGTAGCTCCAGATACGCAGTATTTT. Encoded protein: CASSFRVAPDTQYF.

The J gene is TRBJ2-5, the V gene TRBV15; D is unclear. The CDR3 is made up of 13 amino acids. V gave up 6 bases and J gave up 3 bases, with 11 bases separating them. The V gene's germline CDR1 is LNHNV and CDR2 YYDKDF (reference sequence). CDR3 residues: CATRDEVKETQYF. The CDR3 DNA sequence: TGTGCCACCAGAGACGAAGTTAAAGAGACCCAGTACTTC.

This clonotype was picked up many times. This chain joins TRBV11-3 and TRBJ2-1, with TRBD1 matching 7 bases. The V segment lost 6 bases and the J segment 8 bases; nucleotides outside the gene matches: 13. The germline V gene encodes CDR1 SGHNT and CDR2 YENEEA. The CDR3 totals 15 residues. For the CDR3, the DNA is TGTGCCAGCAGGTCCCGGGACAGCGCCTCCGATGAGCAGTTCTTC. It yields the protein CASRSRDSASDEQFF.

About this clonotype: Because it lacks the conserved phenylalanine or tryptophan at the end, this CDR3 is likely a read error. The V and J genes are TRBV11-3 and TRBJ2-2; TRBD1 aligns across 7 bases. The CDR3 spans 14 residues. Germline V lookup: CDR1 SGHNT, CDR2 YENEEA. V shed 4 bases, J shed 4 bases, and the junction held 3 bases outside the gene matches. The CDR3 is CASSSRDSTGELFV. CDR3 coding DNA: TGTGCCAGCAGCTCCCGGGACAGCACCGGGGAGCTGTTTGTT.

Only a few counts were recorded for this clonotype. This sequence joins TRBV12-5 and TRBJ1-5; D gene unclear. The germline V gene has CDR1 LGHNT and CDR2 FRNRAP. Trimming left V 6 bases short and J 3 bases short, with 12 bases between. The CDR3 runs to 14 residues. CDR3 coding DNA: TGTGCTAGTGGCTTTACAACCGTCAATCAGCCCCAGCATTTT. As protein: CASGFTTVNQPQHF.

The chain combines TRBV19 with TRBJ1-1; a weak D match, TRBD1 (6 bases). The germline V and J ends were trimmed by 2 bases and 1 base, with 11 bases remaining between them. Germline values: CDR1 LNHDA, CDR2 SQIVND (reference sequence). The CDR3 contains 15 residues. The chain's CDR3 is CASSISGEGNTEAFF. CDR3 DNA: TGTGCCAGTAGTATATCAGGGGAAGGGAACACTGAAGCTTTCTTT.

This clonotype has ten or more counts. The V and J genes are TRBV29-1 and TRBJ2-1; no clear D gene. This CDR3 contains 14 residues. From germline, CDR1 is SQVTM and CDR2 ANQGSEA. The V end was cut by 1 base, the J end by 0 bases, with 7 bases between. DNA for the CDR3: TGCAGCGTTGAAGGATTGAGCTCCTACAATGAGCAGTTCTTC. It yields the protein CSVEGLSSYNEQFF.

Remarks on this clonotype: A clone one base away is much larger, so this may be a read error. CDR3 DNA: TGTGCCAGCATGGGGGGGTCTGAAGCTTTCTTT. Its translation is CASMGGSEAFF. The chain links TRBV2 to TRBJ1-1, with D possibly matching TRBD1 (5 bases). Trimming pared 7 bases from V and 6 bases from J, leaving 9 bases between. The length of the CDR3 is 11 residues. Looked up from germline, CDR1 is SNHLY and CDR2 is FYNNEI.

The rearrangement joins TRBV6-5 to TRBJ1-3; perhaps TRBD1 as D (5 bases). CDR1 MNHEY and CDR2 SVGAGI come from the germline V gene. V lost 8 bases to trimming and J lost 2 bases, with 10 bases between them. The CDR3 covers 13 residues. The CDR3 sequence: CASWGGPGNTIYF. CDR3 DNA: TGTGCCAGCTGGGGGGGTCCTGGAAACACCATATATTTT.

The chain couples TRBV13 to TRBJ1-6, with 7 bases fitting TRBD1. The CDR3 spans 16 residues. The trim removed 6 bases at V and 9 bases at J, leaving 14 bases unmatched. Germline CDR1 is PRHDT and CDR2 is FYEKMQ (reference sequence). The CDR3 nucleotides are TGTGCCAGCAGAAGTAGACAGGGCCCCTACCGTTCACCCCTCCACTTT. It is translated as CASRSRQGPYRSPLHF.

This clonotype showed up many times. The chain is built from TRBV27 and TRBJ1-1, with a tentative D call TRBD1 (6 bases). The CDR3 has 14 residues. The germline V gene has CDR1 MNHEY and CDR2 SMNVEV (reference sequence). V gave up 5 bases and J gave up 1 base, with 11 bases separating them. In DNA, the CDR3 is TGTGCCAGCAGTCTGAAACAGGGGAACACTGAAGCTTTCTTT. Translated, it gives CASSLKQGNTEAFF.